These T cell receptor beta chains were read from a single sample in a study of T-cell memory formation after mild COVID-19. Using its own MiXCR run on the 5' RACE reads, TCRdb lists one record per CDR3 protein. Counted here are 350,000 to 500,000 distinct CDR3 sequences, approximately 18% occurring once; the ten biggest clones make up around a fifth. Sequencing was done on a sample of PBMCs or a T cell subset sorted from them (not recorded which). The receptors shown here come from a man between 18 and 29 years old who had mild COVID-19 (a few samples of this study predate the infection). Cell type and time point are not known. Both conserved end residues are part of each CDR3. A D gene is named only where the DNA matches it firmly. Size values are once, few and many counts, or a class for expanded clones, and some rows have none.

TRBV6-5	once	NA	TRBJ2-2	CASSLLGTWELFF	TGTGCCAGCAGCCTCCTGGGTACCTGGGAGCTGTTTTTT
TRBV5-5	few	TRBD1	TRBJ2-7	CASNPPEDRGHEQYF	TGTGCCAGCAACCCCCCGGAGGACAGGGGGCACGAGCAGTACTTC
TRBV4-1	few	TRBD1	TRBJ1-2	CASSQPGQLRVYGYTF	TGCGCCAGCAGCCAACCGGGACAGCTTCGGGTATATGGCTACACCTTC
TRBV20-1	NA	NA	TRBJ2-5	CSAREGARETQYF	TGCAGTGCTAGGGAAGGGGCGAGAGAGACCCAGTACTTC
TRBV7-3	NA	NA	TRBJ1-2	CASSLMGGPDGYTF	TGTGCCAGCAGCTTAATGGGGGGGCCTGATGGCTACACCTTC
TRBV7-9	few	NA	TRBJ2-5	CASSSMGRPKETQYF	TGTGCCAGCAGCTCCATGGGACGCCCAAAAGAGACCCAGTACTTC
TRBV28	NA	NA	TRBJ2-2	CASRKPGLSGELFF	TGTGCCAGCAGAAAGCCGGGACTGTCCGGGGAGCTGTTTTTT
TRBV7-8	NA	NA	TRBJ2-5	CASSPNPETQYF	TGTGCCAGCAGCCCAAATCCGGAGACCCAGTACTTC
TRBV9	NA	NA	TRBJ1-6	CASSVGIGDYNSPLHF	TGTGCCAGCAGCGTAGGGATAGGAGATTATAATTCACCCCTCCACTTT
TRBV5-4	NA	TRBD2	TRBJ2-3	CASSPSGGSVNTQYF	TGTGCCAGCAGCCCTAGCGGGGGGTCGGTAAATACGCAGTATTTT
TRBV14	few	NA	TRBJ2-3	CASYSGKVPADTQYF	TGTGCCAGCTACTCAGGGAAGGTGCCGGCAGATACGCAGTATTTT
TRBV7-9	NA	NA	TRBJ1-2	CASSTSSGTHGYTF	TGTGCCAGCAGTACCTCGTCCGGGACACACGGCTACACCTTC
TRBV5-1	NA	NA	TRBJ2-3	CASSFGPFRGTDTQYF	TGCGCCAGCAGCTTTGGGCCTTTTCGGGGCACAGATACGCAGTATTTT
TRBV7-9	NA	TRBD1	TRBJ2-5	CASTLTGGQETQYF	TGTGCCAGCACCCTGACAGGGGGGCAAGAGACCCAGTACTTC
TRBV20-1	many	TRBD2	TRBJ2-3	CSATKPASGGDTQYF	TGCAGTGCTACCAAGCCGGCTAGCGGGGGAGATACGCAGTATTTT